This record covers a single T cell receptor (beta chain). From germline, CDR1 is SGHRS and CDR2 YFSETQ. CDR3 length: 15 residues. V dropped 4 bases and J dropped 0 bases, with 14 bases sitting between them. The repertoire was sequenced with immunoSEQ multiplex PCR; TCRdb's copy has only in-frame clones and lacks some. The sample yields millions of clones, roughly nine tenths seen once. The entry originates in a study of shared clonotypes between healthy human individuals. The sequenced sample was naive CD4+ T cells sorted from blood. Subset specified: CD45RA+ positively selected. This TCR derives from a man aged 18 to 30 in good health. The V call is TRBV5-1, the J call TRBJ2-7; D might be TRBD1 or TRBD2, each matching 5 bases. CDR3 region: CASSPGPMSSYEQYF. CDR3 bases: TGCGCCAGCAGCCCGGGACCGATGAGCTCCTACGAGCAGTACTTC.